The 28 T cell receptor beta chains below come from one sample, sequenced in a study of cytomegalovirus exposure and HLA in healthy donors. 60 Vbeta and 13 Jbeta primers were used in PCR. Measured with immunoSEQ multiplex PCR; TCRdb has only the in-frame clones, and not every one. Here the sample spans about 190,000 clones, over 60% being singletons. Source material: PBMCs. The receptors were sampled from a man aged 25 to 40 in good health and CMV-seropositive.

The chain combines TRBV29-1 with TRBJ2-3; D possibly corresponds to TRBD1 (5 bases). Germline V gives CDR1 SQVTM, CDR2 ANQGSEA. The length of the CDR3 is 14 residues. V dropped 3 bases and J dropped 6 bases, with 16 bases sitting between them. CDR3: CSVELLGARDTQYF. DNA of the CDR3: TGCAGCGTTGAGCTTTTAGGGGCGAGGGATACGCAGTATTTT.

CDR3 amino acids: CASSPRQVSAQETQYF. The DNA for the CDR3 is TGTGCCAGCAGCCCGCGACAGGTCTCCGCACAAGAGACCCAGTACTTC. This chain links TRBV7-8 with TRBJ2-5, with a tentative D call TRBD1 (6 bases). Trimming cost V 5 bases and J 2 bases, with 18 bases left between them. This CDR3 has 16 amino acids. CDR1 and CDR2 from the germline V gene are SGHVS and FQNEAQ.

The chain carries TRBV15 and TRBJ2-7; the match to TRBD1 covers 9 bases. Per germline, CDR1 LNHNV and CDR2 YYDKDF (reference sequence). The CDR3 runs to 15 residues. J was trimmed by 7 bases and V by 0 bases; bases with no gene match: 7. The CDR3 here is CATSRDTGGEGEQYF. The CDR3 bases are TGTGCCACCAGCAGAGACACAGGGGGCGAGGGTGAGCAGTACTTC. Together with reference TRBV15 and TRBJ2-7, the CDR3 gives the full variable domain: DAMVIQNPRYQVTQFGKPVTLSCSQTLNHNVMYWYQQKSSQAPKLLFHYYDKDFNNEADTPDNFQSRRPNTSFCFLDIRSPGLGDTAMYLCATSRDTGGEGEQYFGPGTRLTVT.

V and J are TRBV5-1 and TRBJ1-1; 9 bases agree with TRBD1. V shed 5 bases and J 3 bases; nucleotides not matched to a gene: 2. The germline V gene has CDR1 SGHRS and CDR2 YFSETQ. The CDR3 consists of 13 residues. CDR3 nucleotides: TGCGCCAGCAGAGGGGACAGGGACACTGAAGCTTTCTTT. It codes for CASRGDRDTEAFF.

For the CDR3, the DNA is TGTGCCAGCAGCCCCCTGTTGTTCGGCGGGGGGGCCCATGAGCAGTTCTTC. Amino acids: CASSPLLFGGGAHEQFF. V gene TRBV14 combines with J gene TRBJ2-1; 9 nucleotides match TRBD2. Germline assignment: CDR1 SGHDN and CDR2 FVKESK. Germline trimming cut 4 bases from V and 8 bases from J; bases unmatched to any gene: 15. The CDR3 is 17 amino acids.

This clone was seen a handful of times. This sequence joins TRBV30 and TRBJ2-7, with 8 positions matching TRBD2. Per the germline V gene, CDR1 is GTSNPN and CDR2 is SVGIG (reference sequence). This CDR3 is built from 17 residues. V was pared by 2 bases and J by 3 bases, with 15 bases of the junction left unmatched. In nucleotides, the CDR3 is TGTGCCTGGAGTATGTCCGTAGCGGGACGCCTGTTCTACGAGCAGTACTTC. Protein: CAWSMSVAGRLFYEQYF.

This chain links TRBV4-2 with TRBJ1-2; perhaps TRBD1 as D (6 bases). Germline CDR1 reads LGHNA; CDR2 reads YNFKEQ. V was cut by 0 bases and J by 3 bases, with 11 bases left in between. The CDR3 runs 15 residues. The CDR3 loop is CASSQERGGYYGYTF. Here the CDR3 DNA reads TGTGCCAGCAGCCAAGAAAGGGGGGGGTACTATGGCTACACCTTC.

V gene TRBV7-9 combines with J gene TRBJ2-4; TRBD2 aligns across 10 bases. The CDR3 runs 15 residues. J was trimmed by 9 bases and V by 1 base; bases with no gene match: 6. Germline V gene lookup returns CDR1 SEHNR and CDR2 FQNEAQ (reference sequence). CDR3 nucleotides: TGTGCCAGCAGCTTAGGGAGCGGGAGGGCCCCCATTCAGTACTTC. Translated, it gives CASSLGSGRAPIQYF.

This chain connects TRBV13 to TRBJ2-7, with D possibly matching TRBD1 (5 bases). Germline CDR1 PRHDT, CDR2 FYEKMQ (reference sequence). This CDR3 has 13 amino acids. Trimming stripped 5 bases from V and 3 bases from J, with 11 bases between. CDR3 sequence (DNA): TGTGCCAGCAGCGATTCAGGGAACTACGAGCAGTACTTC. This codes for CASSDSGNYEQYF.

The V call is TRBV7-2, the J call TRBJ2-5; 9 bases map to TRBD2. CDR3 length: 16 amino acids. The V gene end was trimmed by 5 bases and the J gene end by 4 bases; junction bases not matched to a gene: 11. CDR1 and CDR2 from the germline V gene are SGHTA and FQGNSA. The CDR3 DNA reads as TGTGCCAGCAGCGGATCTTTAGCGGGAGCCGGAGAGACCCAGTACTTC. Translated: CASSGSLAGAGETQYF.

The chain uses TRBV2 and TRBJ1-1; D gene uncertain. The CDR3 totals 11 residues. Germline values: CDR1 SNHLY, CDR2 FYNNEI. V gave up 7 bases and J gave up 3 bases, with 6 bases separating them. The CDR3 DNA reads TGTGCCAGCACGCGGGACACTGAAGCTTTCTTT. It codes for CASTRDTEAFF.

The J gene is TRBJ2-7, the V gene TRBV5-1; the D gene is possibly TRBD2 (7 bases). Germline values: CDR1 SGHRS, CDR2 YFSETQ. Between the trimmed V and J ends, which lost 3 bases and 0 bases, there was a span of 13 bases. The CDR3 runs to 15 residues. This CDR3 reads CASSSGGVSSYEQYF. The CDR3 DNA reads as TGCGCCAGCAGCTCGGGGGGCGTAAGCTCCTACGAGCAGTACTTC.

The sample holds one count of this clone. V is TRBV7-9 and J is TRBJ2-5; possible D gene TRBD1, 6 bases. This CDR3 is built from 15 residues. CDR1 is SEHNR, CDR2 FQNEAQ, per germline (reference sequence). The V and J ends lost 5 bases and 4 bases respectively, with 17 bases between them. CDR3 region: CASSTTGKVGETQYF. The CDR3 DNA reads TGTGCCAGCAGCACAACAGGGAAGGTGGGAGAGACCCAGTACTTC.

This clone was seen a handful of times. The chain joins TRBV5-1 to TRBJ2-5, with TRBD2 matching 9 bases. The trim removed 4 bases at V and 4 bases at J, leaving 11 bases unmatched. There are 16 residues in the CDR3. CDR1 and CDR2 (germline): SGHRS, YFSETQ. In DNA, the CDR3 is TGCGCCAGCAGCCGGAGACTAGCGGAGCAAGGAGAGACCCAGTACTTC. Protein sequence: CASSRRLAEQGETQYF.

The gene calls are TRBV5-4 and TRBJ2-7; 10 nucleotides align to TRBD2. The CDR3 consists of 17 residues. From germline, CDR1 is SGHNT and CDR2 YYREEE (reference sequence). V dropped 4 bases and J dropped 5; count of bases not matched to a gene: 15. CDR3 sequence: CASSQQSGGAVGDEQYF. In DNA, the CDR3 is TGTGCCAGCAGCCAACAAAGCGGGGGGGCGGTTGGCGACGAGCAGTACTTC.

A single count supports this clone. The rearrangement links TRBV5-1 to TRBJ2-7, with 9 bases matching TRBD1. The V and J ends lost 4 bases and 0 bases, in that order; junction bases with no gene match: 20. Germline values: CDR1 SGHRS, CDR2 YFSETQ. This CDR3 is 20 amino acids long. CDR3 sequence: CASSTDDRTGALYSSYEQYF. The CDR3 DNA reads as TGCGCCAGCAGCACGGATGACAGGACAGGGGCACTTTATAGCTCCTACGAGCAGTACTTC.

This clone has a handful of counts. The rearrangement links TRBV7-9 to TRBJ1-5; 8 nucleotides align to TRBD1. Trimming cost V 6 bases and J 0 bases; bases outside gene matches: 10. The length of the CDR3 is 17 residues. Germline lookup yields CDR1 SEHNR and CDR2 FQNEAQ (reference sequence). In nucleotides, the CDR3 is TGTGCCAGCAGTTCAGGGGGCGGAGGGAATAGCAATCAGCCCCAGCATTTT. Amino acids: CASSSGGGGNSNQPQHF.

This chain links TRBV29-1 with TRBJ2-1; 7 nucleotides line up with TRBD2. Germline V lookup: CDR1 SQVTM, CDR2 ANQGSEA. This CDR3 is 14 amino acids long. The V segment lost 6 bases and the J segment 2 bases; nucleotides outside the gene matches: 7. The CDR3 DNA sequence: TGCAGCGTAAAAGGAAGCGGGACCTACAATGAGCAGTTCTTC. Translating gives CSVKGSGTYNEQFF.

The chain recombines TRBV7-9 with TRBJ2-2; D is uncertain. CDR1 and CDR2 from the germline V gene are SEHNR and FQNEAQ (reference sequence). This CDR3 region has 15 residues. V was cut by 2 bases and J by 3 bases, with 10 bases left in between. The CDR3 coding sequence is TGTGCCAGCAGCTTATATGAGGTTGACACCGGGGAGCTGTTTTTT. Translating it yields CASSLYEVDTGELFF.

V gene TRBV7-9 combines with J gene TRBJ2-7, with 9 bases fitting TRBD2. Germline-derived CDR1 and CDR2 are SEHNR and FQNEAQ (reference sequence). The CDR3 consists of 17 residues. V shed 1 base and J 3 bases; nucleotides not matched to a gene: 10. The CDR3, as DNA: TGTGCCAGCAGCTTAGTGCGCGGGAGGGCCAGTTACTACGAGCAGTACTTC. Translation gives CASSLVRGRASYYEQYF.

This clone came up a few times. The gene calls are TRBV29-1 and TRBJ1-1; 11 bases fit TRBD1. Germline-derived CDR1 and CDR2 are SQVTM and ANQGSEA. The J segment lost 3 bases and the V segment lost 4 bases, leaving 4 bases of the junction unmatched. The CDR3 extends over 14 amino acids. The DNA for the CDR3 is TGCAGCGTTGTAGGGACAGGGGGGTACACTGAAGCTTTCTTT. Its translation is CSVVGTGGYTEAFF.

The chain joins TRBV11-2 to TRBJ2-1, with unresolved D. Trimming took 0 bases from V and 1 from J, leaving 7 bases between them. The CDR3 sequence is 15 residues long. Germline-derived CDR1 and CDR2 are SGHAT and FQNNGV. The CDR3 reads CASSLDRISYNEQFF. CDR3 sequence (DNA): TGTGCCAGCAGCTTAGACAGGATATCCTACAATGAGCAGTTCTTC.

This sequence joins TRBV19 and TRBJ2-5; 12 nucleotides line up with TRBD2. With V trimmed by 4 bases and J by 5 bases, 11 bases remained unmatched. Per germline, CDR1 LNHDA and CDR2 SQIVND (reference sequence). The CDR3 has 17 residues. The CDR3 DNA is TGTGCCAGTAGTAGAGGATCACAGACTAGCGGGAGTGAGACCCAGTACTTC. Its protein is CASSRGSQTSGSETQYF.

This clone was observed a few times. The V gene is TRBV2, the J gene TRBJ2-1; D perhaps matches TRBD2 (6 bases). The CDR3 sequence is 12 residues long. Trimming removed 7 bases at V and 10 bases at J, with 14 bases between. Germline V lookup: CDR1 SNHLY, CDR2 FYNNEI. The CDR3 DNA reads TGTGCCAGCAAACGGGACTCAGAGGAGCAGTTCTTC. Translation gives CASKRDSEEQFF.

This clone showed up just a few times. The chain uses TRBV11-3 and TRBJ2-2; 10 bases fit TRBD1. Germline V gives CDR1 SGHNT, CDR2 YENEEA. After removal of 5 bases from V and 5 bases from J, the junction contained 5 bases not matched to a gene. This CDR3 spans 15 amino acids. The CDR3 loop reads CASSPGTGETGELFF. Here the CDR3 DNA reads TGTGCCAGCAGCCCCGGGACAGGGGAAACCGGGGAGCTGTTTTTT. Based on the CDR3 plus reference TRBV11-3 and TRBJ2-2, the full variable domain is EAGVVQSPRYKIIEKKQPVAFWCNPISGHNTLYWYLQNLGQGPELLIRYENEEAVDDSQLPKDRFSAERLKGVDSTLKIQPAELGDSAVYLCASSPGTGETGELFFGEGSRLTVL.

This clone has just one count. The rearrangement links TRBV29-1 to TRBJ2-4; 14 bases fit TRBD2. The CDR3 runs to 15 residues. V was clipped by 4 bases and J by 5 bases; unmatched bases: 4. Germline values: CDR1 SQVTM, CDR2 ANQGSEA. The CDR3 DNA reads as TGCAGCGTTGGACTAGCGGGGGGGGGACAAAACATTCAGTACTTC. It encodes CSVGLAGGGQNIQYF. Supplemented by reference TRBV29-1 and TRBJ2-4, the full variable domain reads SAVISQKPSRDICQRGTSLTIQCQVDSQVTMMFWYRQQPGQSLTLIATANQGSEATYESGFVIDKFPISRPNLTFSTLTVSNMSPEDSSIYLCSVGLAGGGQNIQYFGAGTRLSVL.

The genes are TRBV2 and TRBJ2-1, with D possibly being TRBD2 (6 bases). This CDR3 is 15 amino acids long. Trimming removed 9 bases from V and 0 bases from J, with 15 bases in between. Germline V gives CDR1 SNHLY, CDR2 FYNNEI. The CDR3 protein is CASEPGLPSYNEQFF. CDR3 nucleotide sequence: TGTGCCAGTGAACCGGGACTCCCCTCCTACAATGAGCAGTTCTTC.

J is TRBJ2-3 and V is TRBV15; 7 bases match TRBD1. This CDR3 is built from 13 residues. Losses at the gene ends were 8 bases for V and 6 bases for J; bases not matched to a gene: 8. Germline V CDR1 and CDR2: LNHNV, YYDKDF (reference sequence). The chain's CDR3 is CATLDRHIDTQYF. As DNA, the CDR3 is TGTGCCACCCTGGACAGGCACATCGATACGCAGTATTTT.